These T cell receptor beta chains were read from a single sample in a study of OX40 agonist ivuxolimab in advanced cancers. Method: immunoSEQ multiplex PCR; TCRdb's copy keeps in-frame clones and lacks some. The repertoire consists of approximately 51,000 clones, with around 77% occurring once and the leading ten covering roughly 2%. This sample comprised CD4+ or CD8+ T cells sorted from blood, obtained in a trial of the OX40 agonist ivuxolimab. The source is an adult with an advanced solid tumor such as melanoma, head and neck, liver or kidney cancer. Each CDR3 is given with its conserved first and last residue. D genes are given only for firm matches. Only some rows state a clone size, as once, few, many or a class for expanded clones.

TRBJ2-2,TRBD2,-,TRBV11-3,TGTGCCAGCAGCCTGGGACTAGCGGGGAACACCGGGGAGCTGTTTTTT,CASSLGLAGNTGELFF
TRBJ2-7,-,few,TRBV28,TGTGCCAGCAGTTTAACCGGGACCCGCTGGGAGCAGTACTTC,CASSLTGTRWEQYF
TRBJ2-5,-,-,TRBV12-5,TGTGCTAGTGGGGGGACCATCCAAGAGACCCAGTACTTC,CASGGTIQETQYF
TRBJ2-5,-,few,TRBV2,TGTGCCAGCAGTGACCGGGGGTGGGGCTCCAGGGAGACCCAGTACTTC,CASSDRGWGSRETQYF
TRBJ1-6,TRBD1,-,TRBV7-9,TGTGCCAGCAGCTCAACCGGGACAGGGAATTCACCCCTCCACTTT,CASSSTGTGNSPLHF
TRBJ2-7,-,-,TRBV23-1,TGCGCCAGCAGTCAATCGGTATCTTACGGTTACGAGCAGTACTTC,CASSQSVSYGYEQYF
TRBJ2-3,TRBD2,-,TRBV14,TGTGCCAGCAGCAACAGAGGGTCTAGCGGGAGAACGCAGTATTTT,CASSNRGSSGRTQYF
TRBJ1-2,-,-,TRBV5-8,TGTGCCAGCAGCTTGGCCGGAGTGGCTGGCTACACCTTC,CASSLAGVAGYTF
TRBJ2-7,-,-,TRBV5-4,TGTGCCAGCAGCTTGAGGAACAGGGTCGACGAGCAGTACTTC,CASSLRNRVDEQYF
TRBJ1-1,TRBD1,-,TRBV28,TGTGCCAGCACCTCAGGGGGCCGCAGCGAAGCTTTCTTT,CASTSGGRSEAFF
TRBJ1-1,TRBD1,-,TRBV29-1,TGCAGCGCGGGGAACAGGGGGTTGGGCACTGAAGCTTTCTTT,CSAGNRGLGTEAFF
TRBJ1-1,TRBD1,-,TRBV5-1,TGCGCCAGCAGCTCCACAGCAGGGGGCACTGAAGCTTTCTTT,CASSSTAGGTEAFF
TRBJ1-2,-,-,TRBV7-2,TGTGCCAGCAGCTTATCTCAGGCTAACTATGGCTACACCTTC,CASSLSQANYGYTF
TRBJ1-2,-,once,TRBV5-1,TGCGCCAGCAGCCCGGCGCCCACAGGGTCGGTTAACTATGGCTACACCTTC,CASSPAPTGSVNYGYTF
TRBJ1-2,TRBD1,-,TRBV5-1,TGCGCCAGCAGCCTGTTCTTGGACAGGAAGCGCATTAACTATGGCTACACCTTC,CASSLFLDRKRINYGYTF
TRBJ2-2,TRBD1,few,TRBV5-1,TGCGCCAGCAGCGTAGGACAGGGGAACACCGGGGAGCTGTTTTTT,CASSVGQGNTGELFF
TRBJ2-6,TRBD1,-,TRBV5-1,TGCGCCAGCAGCCCCAATACAGTGACAGGGTCCGGGGCCAACGTCCTGACTTTC,CASSPNTVTGSGANVLTF
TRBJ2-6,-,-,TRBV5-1,TGCGCCAGCAGCCTTTCTGGGGCCAACGTCCTGACTTTC,CASSLSGANVLTF
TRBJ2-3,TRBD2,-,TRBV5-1,TGCGCCAGCAGCTTGGCGACTAGCGGGACAGATACGCAGTATTTT,CASSLATSGTDTQYF
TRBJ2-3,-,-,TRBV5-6,TGTGCCAGCAGCTGGACCCAGTATTTAACAGATACGCAGTATTTT,CASSWTQYLTDTQYF
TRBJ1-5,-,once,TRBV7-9,TGTGCCAGCAGCTTATCAGGGCTTGCTCAGCCCCAGCATTTT,CASSLSGLAQPQHF
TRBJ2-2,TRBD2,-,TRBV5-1,TGCGCCAGCAGCTTGGCCGGGACTAGCGGGAGCAAAGAGCTGTTTTTT,CASSLAGTSGSKELFF
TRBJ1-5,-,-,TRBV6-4,TGTGCCAGCAGTGAGGTTTACAATCAGCCCCAGCATTTT,CASSEVYNQPQHF
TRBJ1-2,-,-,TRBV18,TGTGCCAGCTCACCAGGGACGGCACGGACCGGCTACACCTTC,CASSPGTARTGYTF
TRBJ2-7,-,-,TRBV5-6,TGTGCCAGCAGCTTATATCGTGGCGAGCAGTACTTC,CASSLYRGEQYF
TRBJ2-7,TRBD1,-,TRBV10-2,TGCGCCAGCAGTGAAGGACAGGTATTCTACGAGCAGTACTTC,CASSEGQVFYEQYF
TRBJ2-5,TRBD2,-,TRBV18,TGTGCCAGCCGGACTAGCGGGAGCATAGAGACCCAGTACTTC,CASRTSGSIETQYF
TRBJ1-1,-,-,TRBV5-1,TGCGCCAGCAGCTTGGACCCCGACAAGAACACTGAAGCTTTCTTT,CASSLDPDKNTEAFF
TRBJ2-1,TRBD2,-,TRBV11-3,TGTGCCAGCAGCCTCTCGGTAGCGGGAGGGCTGAATGAGCAGTTCTTC,CASSLSVAGGLNEQFF
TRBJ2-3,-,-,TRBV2,TGTGCCAGCAGGCCTGGACTTAACACAGATACGCAGTATTTT,CASRPGLNTDTQYF
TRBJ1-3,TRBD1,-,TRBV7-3,TGTGCCAGCAGCTTAAACAGGGGTGACACCATATATTTT,CASSLNRGDTIYF
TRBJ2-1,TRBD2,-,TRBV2,TGTGCCAGCAGTGAAAGAGGAACTAGCGGGACGGAGCAGTTCTTC,CASSERGTSGTEQFF
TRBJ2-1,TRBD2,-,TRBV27,TGTGCCAGCAAGGTATGGACTAGCGGGAGCAATGAGCAGTTCTTC,CASKVWTSGSNEQFF
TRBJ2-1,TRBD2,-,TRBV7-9,TGTGCCAGCAGCTTAGCTAGCGGGAGTAATGAGCAGTTCTTC,CASSLASGSNEQFF
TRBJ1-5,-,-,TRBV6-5,TGTGCCAGCAGTTACGGGAGGTTAGAGCAGCCCCAGCATTTT,CASSYGRLEQPQHF
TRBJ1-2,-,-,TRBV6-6,TGTGCCAGCAGTCCGACCGACAGAGGCTATGGCTACACCTTC,CASSPTDRGYGYTF
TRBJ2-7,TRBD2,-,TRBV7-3,TGTGCCAGCAGCTGGGCAGCGGGAGCCAACGAGCAGTACTTC,CASSWAAGANEQYF